The present T cell receptor (beta chain) was sequenced within a study of T cells after posttransplantation cyclophosphamide. The study, taken as a whole, reports: After PTCy, TRB diversity resembled that of CNI/methotrexate controls. Donor CD8+ memory clones often dominated recipient blood repertoires at later times. Blood and skin or GI T cell repertoires showed limited TRB overlap.

In regard to this clone: Antigen unknown.

The CDR3 covers 13 residues. Germline V gives CDR1 SNHLY, CDR2 FYNNEI. V lost 7 bases to trimming and J lost 8 bases, with 14 bases between them. Sequencing used immunoSEQ multiplex PCR; TCRdb keeps in-frame clones, though not all of them. Among 22,000 or so clones listed, around 73% were seen once. The TCR originated in a woman in her sixties or seventies in good health, CMV-negative, and a related stem cell transplant donor. J is TRBJ1-4 and V is TRBV2; D is undetermined. The specimen sequenced was memory CD4+ T cells sorted from PBMCs. This CDR3 is CASNREEGEKLFF. DNA of the CDR3: TGTGCCAGCAACCGGGAAGAGGGAGAAAAACTGTTTTTT.